The 4 T cell receptor beta chains given below trace back to one sample, sequenced in a study of CD8 T cells in ankylosing spondylitis. One entry per CDR3 protein, called by TCRdb with MiXCR from the 5' RACE reads. Here the sample spans some 140,000 distinct CDR3 sequences, 7% to 10% being singletons. The source material was synovial fluid, either unsorted or a sorted T cell fraction (not recorded which). These receptors all come from a male donor with ankylosing spondylitis.

This sequence joins TRBV20-1 and TRBJ1-2, with no clear D. The CDR3 runs to 13 residues. The ends were cut back, 5 bases at V and 0 bases at J, with 10 bases in the middle. Per the germline V gene, CDR1 is DFQATT and CDR2 is SNEGSKA (reference sequence). The CDR3 region is CSAYRASNYGYTF. In nucleotides, the CDR3 is TGCAGTGCTTACCGGGCCTCTAACTATGGCTACACCTTC.

This clonotype was counted between two and nine times. The chain joins TRBV9 to TRBJ1-2; 7 bases are a match to TRBD1. V was pared by 3 bases and J by 4 bases, with 9 bases of the junction left unmatched. The CDR3 has 15 residues. The germline V gene encodes CDR1 SGDLS and CDR2 YYNGEE. The CDR3 region has the DNA TGTGCCAGCAGCGCTCGACAGGGAACCCCCTATGGCTACACCTTC. Protein product: CASSARQGTPYGYTF.

At least ten counts were recorded for this clonotype. The genes are TRBV29-1 and TRBJ2-3; no definite D call. V was cut by 3 bases and J by 6 bases, with 7 bases left in between. Germline CDR1 reads SQVTM; CDR2 reads ANQGSEA. The CDR3 covers 11 residues. The CDR3 sequence is CSVDIRDTQYF. CDR3 bases: TGCAGCGTTGATATAAGGGATACGCAGTATTTT.

This clonotype came up many times. The rearrangement joins TRBV2 to TRBJ1-6, with 8 bases aligning to TRBD1. Germline CDR1 reads SNHLY; CDR2 reads FYNNEI. V dropped 8 bases and J dropped 9; count of bases not matched to a gene: 12. The CDR3 contains 15 residues. The CDR3 reads CASGLRQGMGSPLHF. CDR3 sequence (DNA): TGTGCCAGCGGCCTAAGACAGGGGATGGGTTCACCCCTCCACTTT.